This entry lists 19 T cell receptor beta chains sequenced from one sample in a study of T cell responses to AZD1222 COVID-19 vaccine. Libraries were prepared by immunoSEQ multiplex PCR; TCRdb keeps only in-frame clonotypes and omits some of them. The sample lists some 100,000 clones, around 90% occurring once. Sequences were derived from peripheral blood, sampled on day 0 of AZD1222 vaccination. The receptors derive from an adult in good health.

The rearrangement links TRBV19 to TRBJ1-5; 7 nucleotides agree with TRBD1. The CDR3 has 14 residues. Trimming cost V 11 bases and J 3 bases; bases outside gene matches: 10. Germline CDR1 LNHDA, CDR2 SQIVND (reference sequence). The chain's CDR3 is CAGSDRASNQPQHF. CDR3 nucleotides: TGTGCCGGATCAGACAGGGCTTCCAATCAGCCCCAGCATTTT.

The chain employs TRBV7-2 and TRBJ1-1; D is ambiguous. There are 15 residues in the CDR3. V was cut by 1 base and J by 4 bases, with 13 bases left in between. CDR1 and CDR2 (germline): SGHTA, FQGNSA. CDR3 in amino acids: CASSLVRELITEAFF. CDR3 nucleotide sequence: TGTGCCAGCAGCTTAGTGAGGGAGCTAATCACTGAAGCTTTCTTT.

V gene TRBV28 combines with J gene TRBJ1-1; maybe TRBD1 (6 bases). The CDR3 has 13 residues. V was trimmed by 4 bases and J by 4 bases, leaving 10 bases between them. Germline V CDR1 and CDR2: MDHEN, SYDVKM. DNA of the CDR3: TGTGCCAGCAGTTCAGGGGTCGTCACTGAAGCTTTCTTT. Its translation: CASSSGVVTEAFF.

The J gene is TRBJ2-2, the V gene TRBV6-2 or TRBV6-3, with D possibly called TRBD1 or TRBD2 (5 bases each). The CDR3 is 16 residues long. Germline V gene lookup returns CDR1 MNHEY and CDR2 SVGEGT. V lost 4 bases, J lost 6 bases, and 18 bases lay in between. CDR3 region: CASSSGPRNGAGELFF. CDR3 in DNA: TGTGCCAGCAGTTCGGGACCGAGGAATGGAGCCGGGGAGCTGTTTTTT.

The chain uses TRBV5-1 and TRBJ1-4; perhaps TRBD1 as D (6 bases). Trimming removed 3 bases from V and 6 bases from J, with 12 bases in between. This CDR3 is built from 14 residues. CDR1 is SGHRS, CDR2 YFSETQ, per germline. The CDR3, as DNA: TGCGCCAGCAGCTCGGGGGGGACACATGAAAAACTGTTTTTT. It encodes CASSSGGTHEKLFF.

The V call is TRBV7-2, the J call TRBJ2-2; D unclear. The germline gives CDR1 SGHTA, CDR2 FQGNSA. Trimming shortened V by 1 base and J by 4 bases, and 7 bases separated the two germline ends. The CDR3 extends over 14 amino acids. The CDR3 DNA is TGTGCCAGCAGCTTAGTTTTGATCACCGGGGAGCTGTTTTTT. This sequence encodes CASSLVLITGELFF.

The chain is built from TRBV6-2 or TRBV6-3 and TRBJ2-4; D remains unclear. The germline CDR1 and CDR2 sequences are MNHEY and SVGEGT. This CDR3 has 13 residues. V was clipped by 6 bases and J by 6 bases, with 12 bases between them. The chain's CDR3 is CASSRVTTNIQYF. The CDR3 bases are TGTGCCAGCAGCCGCGTCACTACAAACATTCAGTACTTC.

The chain joins TRBV5-1 to TRBJ1-1; no definite D call. CDR1 SGHRS and CDR2 YFSETQ come from the germline V gene. The CDR3 has 16 amino acids. V shed 0 bases and J shed 0 bases, with 12 bases lying between them. Here the CDR3 DNA reads TGCGCCAGCAGCTTGGATTCCCCAGATGTGAACACTGAAGCTTTCTTT. Its translation: CASSLDSPDVNTEAFF.

The chain joins TRBV7-8 to TRBJ1-1, with D perhaps matching TRBD1 (5 bases). CDR1 is SGHVS, CDR2 FQNEAQ, per germline. The V and J ends lost 1 base and 0 bases respectively, with 6 bases between them. The CDR3 loop spans 14 amino acids. CDR3 DNA: TGTGCCAGCAGCTTAGGGGGGATGAACACTGAAGCTTTCTTT. Protein: CASSLGGMNTEAFF.

The gene calls are TRBV19 and TRBJ1-1; D is undetermined. V was trimmed by 5 bases and J by 4 bases, leaving 14 bases between them. CDR1 is LNHDA, CDR2 SQIVND, per germline (reference sequence). This CDR3 has 14 amino acids. DNA for the CDR3: TGTGCCAGTAGTTCCAGACCGGGAACCACTGAAGCTTTCTTT. Protein: CASSSRPGTTEAFF.

J is TRBJ2-7 and V is TRBV7-2; possible D gene TRBD2, 5 bases. The V and J ends lost 5 bases and 3 bases respectively, with 17 bases between them. CDR3 length equals 15 residues. CDR1 and CDR2 (germline): SGHTA, FQGNSA. CDR3 loop: CASSPRTGLDYEQYF. The CDR3 nucleotides read TGTGCCAGCAGCCCCCGGACTGGCTTGGACTACGAGCAGTACTTC.

This clone was observed a few times. The sample carries other DNA sequences with the same CDR3. The rearrangement links TRBV24-1 to TRBJ2-1, with 14 nucleotides matching TRBD2. The CDR3 consists of 16 residues. J gave up 6 bases and V 4 bases, and 4 bases lay outside the gene matches. Germline V gene sequence: CDR1 KGHDR, CDR2 SFDVKD. The CDR3: CATSERGTSGGNEQFF. CDR3 in DNA: TGTGCCACCAGTGAAAGAGGGACTAGCGGGGGCAATGAGCAGTTCTTC.

This chain links TRBV7-9 with TRBJ2-5, with a weak D call TRBD2 (5 bases). V was cut by 5 bases and J by 4 bases, with 14 bases left in between. The CDR3 is made up of 14 amino acids. Germline V lookup: CDR1 SEHNR, CDR2 FQNEAQ (reference sequence). DNA of the CDR3: TGTGCCAGCAGCGAAAAACTAGGTGCAGAGACCCAGTACTTC. Its protein product is CASSEKLGAETQYF.

The CDR3 here is CASSAPDRSSYNSPLHF. In DNA form, the CDR3 reads TGTGCCAGCAGTGCTCCGGACAGGAGCTCCTATAATTCACCCCTCCACTTT. The chain couples TRBV6-4 to TRBJ1-6, with 7 positions matching TRBD1. The CDR3 is 17 amino acids. Per germline, CDR1 MRHNA and CDR2 SNTAGT. Trimming at V came to 4 bases and at J to 0 bases, leaving 6 bases not matched to a gene.

This chain joins TRBV28 and TRBJ1-4, with 10 nucleotides matching TRBD1. The CDR3 has 15 amino acids. Trimming removed 7 bases from V and 13 bases from J; junction bases left unmatched: 15. Germline CDR1 and CDR2: MDHEN and SYDVKM. Here the CDR3 DNA reads TGTGCCAGCACGCGAGGCCCAGGACAGGGGGACAGACTGTTTTTT. This encodes CASTRGPGQGDRLFF.

The rearrangement joins TRBV6-2 or TRBV6-3 to TRBJ1-2; 10 bases are shared with TRBD1. CDR1 and CDR2 from the germline V gene are MNHEY and SVGEGT. The trim removed 5 bases at V and 5 bases at J, leaving 5 bases unmatched. This CDR3 is built from 14 residues. This CDR3 is CASSRQGAQYGYTF. The CDR3 coding sequence is TGTGCCAGCAGTAGACAGGGGGCGCAGTATGGCTACACCTTC.

The chain carries TRBV5-6 and TRBJ1-1; D not resolved. This CDR3 has 13 residues. The V gene's germline CDR1 is SGHDT and CDR2 YYEEEE. Trimming took 0 bases from V and 1 from J, leaving 4 bases between them. The CDR3 here is CASSLAPNTEAFF. DNA for the CDR3: TGTGCCAGCAGCTTGGCCCCGAACACTGAAGCTTTCTTT.

The V call is TRBV28, the J call TRBJ1-2; D unresolved. V was pared by 8 bases and J by 1 base, with 11 bases between. The germline gives CDR1 MDHEN, CDR2 SYDVKM. The CDR3 covers 13 residues. This CDR3 reads CASGVRYNYGYTF. The CDR3 DNA sequence: TGTGCCAGCGGCGTCAGGTATAACTATGGCTACACCTTC.

The chain employs TRBV20-1 and TRBJ1-1, with a tentative D call TRBD1 (5 bases). The germline CDR1 and CDR2 sequences are DFQATT and SNEGSKA (reference sequence). CDR3 length equals 10 residues. In DNA form, the CDR3 reads TGCAGGGGGGGTTACACTGAAGCTTTCTTT. Protein product: CRGGYTEAFF.